This T cell receptor (beta chain) comes out of a study of T cells expressing NK-cell markers. Study overall: The study drew TCR beta repertoires from sorted CD3+CD56+NKG2C+, CD3+CD56+NKG2C- and CD3+CD56-NKG2C+ T cells.

TCRdb re-called the 5' RACE reads, yielding one record per CDR3 amino acid sequence without DNA. In total, the table holds 550,000 or so distinct CDR3 sequences. Note on this clonotype: Its target is unknown.

CDR3 length: 16 residues. Germline CDR1 reads MNHNS; CDR2 reads SASEGT. Regarding the study as a whole: Where a handful of donors were concerned, these clonotypes also led the CD3+CD56-NKG2C+ fraction.

The specimen sequenced was blood T cells: a sorted CD56 or NKG2C T cell subset, CD4+ or CD8+ T cells, or bulk PBMC T cells (not recorded which). The sequence derives from a man aged 18 to 29 in good health. The V gene is TRBV6-1, the J gene TRBJ2-5; TCRdb indicates TRBD1, and absent DNA this call remains unverified. CDR3 region: CASRSSKRDRAETQYF.